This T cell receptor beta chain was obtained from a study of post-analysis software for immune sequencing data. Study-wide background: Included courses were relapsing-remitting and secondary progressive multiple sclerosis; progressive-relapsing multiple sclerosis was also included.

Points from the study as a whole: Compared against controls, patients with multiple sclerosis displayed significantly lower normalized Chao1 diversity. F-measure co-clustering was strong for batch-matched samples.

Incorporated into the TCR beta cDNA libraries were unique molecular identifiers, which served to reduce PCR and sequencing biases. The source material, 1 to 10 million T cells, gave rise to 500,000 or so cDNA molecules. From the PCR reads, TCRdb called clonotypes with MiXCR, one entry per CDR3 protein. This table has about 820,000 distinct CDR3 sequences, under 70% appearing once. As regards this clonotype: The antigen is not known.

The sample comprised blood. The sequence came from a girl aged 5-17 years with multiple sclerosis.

The CDR3 DNA follows: TGCGCCAGCAGCCCTGGGCAGGGGGCGCTTAACACCGGGGAGCTGTTTTTT. It is translated as CASSPGQGALNTGELFF. This sequence joins TRBV5-1 and TRBJ2-2; 8 bases match TRBD1. Per the germline V gene, CDR1 is SGHRS and CDR2 is YFSETQ. The CDR3 covers 17 residues. Germline trimming cut 4 bases from V and 2 bases from J; bases unmatched to any gene: 10. Using reference TRBV5-1 and TRBJ2-2 for the parts outside the CDR3, the full variable domain is KAGVTQTPRYLIKTRGQQVTLSCSPISGHRSVSWYQQTPGQGLQFLFEYFSETQRNKGNFPGRFSGRQFSNSRSEMNVSTLELGDSALYLCASSPGQGALNTGELFFGEGSRLTVL.